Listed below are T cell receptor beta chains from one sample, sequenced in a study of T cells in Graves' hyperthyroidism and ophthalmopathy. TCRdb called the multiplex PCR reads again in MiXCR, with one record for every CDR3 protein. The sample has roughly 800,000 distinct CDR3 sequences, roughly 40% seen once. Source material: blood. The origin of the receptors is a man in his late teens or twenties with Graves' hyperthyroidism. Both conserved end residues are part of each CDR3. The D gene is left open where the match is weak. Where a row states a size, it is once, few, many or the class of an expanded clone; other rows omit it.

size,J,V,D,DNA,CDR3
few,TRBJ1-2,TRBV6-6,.,TGTGCCAGCAGCACTCGATCCGCGAACTATGGCTACACCTTC,CASSTRSANYGYTF
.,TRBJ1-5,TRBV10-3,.,TGTGCCATCAGTCCGGTATACAATCAGCCCCAGCATTTT,CAISPVYNQPQHF
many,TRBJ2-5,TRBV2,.,TGTGCCAGCCGTGGGGGCCTCGAGACCCAGTACTTC,CASRGGLETQYF
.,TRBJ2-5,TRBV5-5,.,TGTGCCAGCAGATTTACGGGTCAAGAGACCCAGTACTTC,CASRFTGQETQYF
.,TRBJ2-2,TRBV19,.,TGTGGCAGTAGCCTCGGGACAACGAACACCGGGGAGCTGTTTTTT,CGSSLGTTNTGELFF
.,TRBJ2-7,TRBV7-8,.,TGTGCCAGCAGCCCCGGCCGGGGTTTGAACTACGAGCAGTACTTC,CASSPGRGLNYEQYF
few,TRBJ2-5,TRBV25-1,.,TGTGCCAGCAGTGAATATTTTCCGGGGGCGGCCAGGATAGAGACCCAGTACTTC,CASSEYFPGAARIETQYF
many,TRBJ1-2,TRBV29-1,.,TGCAGCGTTGAAGATCAACGGGCTAACTATGGCTACACCTTC,CSVEDQRANYGYTF
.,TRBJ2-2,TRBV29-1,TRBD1,TGCAGCGCATACAGGGGTGGAACCGGGGAGCTGTTTTTT,CSAYRGGTGELFF
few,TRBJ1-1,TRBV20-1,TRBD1,TGCAGTGCTAGAGGTCAGGACAGGGGGAACACTGAAGCTTTCTTT,CSARGQDRGNTEAFF
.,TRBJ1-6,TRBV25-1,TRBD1,TGTGCCAGCAAGCAGACAGGGGATAATTCACCCCTCCACTTT,CASKQTGDNSPLHF
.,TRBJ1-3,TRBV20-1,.,TGCAGTGCTAGAGGGCAGGAAGACTCTGGAAACACCATATATTTT,CSARGQEDSGNTIYF
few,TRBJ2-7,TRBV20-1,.,TGCAGTGCTAGACCGGCCGGAGTTGCCGAGCAGTACTTC,CSARPAGVAEQYF
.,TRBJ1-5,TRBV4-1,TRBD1,TGCGCCAGCAGCCACCACAGGGGATGGGATCAGCCCCAGCATTTT,CASSHHRGWDQPQHF
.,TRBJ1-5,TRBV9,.,TGTGCCAGCGGCGCGCAGGCGGGCGGAAATCAGCCCCAGCATTTT,CASGAQAGGNQPQHF
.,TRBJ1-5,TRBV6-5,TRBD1,TGTGCCACCGGGACAGGGGATAGCAACGGGCAGCCCCAGCATTTT,CATGTGDSNGQPQHF
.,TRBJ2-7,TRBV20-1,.,TGCAGTGCTGACGGGGTTCTAAGCTCCTACGAGCAGTACTTC,CSADGVLSSYEQYF
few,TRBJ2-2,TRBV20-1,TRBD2,TGCAGTGCTAGGGGGAGGGAAAGCACCGGGGAGCTGTTTTTT,CSARGRESTGELFF
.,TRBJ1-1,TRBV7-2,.,TGTGCCAGCAGCTTTTACGGGGGCGGCACTGAAGCTTTCTTT,CASSFYGGGTEAFF
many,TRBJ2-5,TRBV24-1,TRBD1,TGTGCCACCAGTGACCCGGGACAGGGTCCAGAGACCCAGTACTTC,CATSDPGQGPETQYF
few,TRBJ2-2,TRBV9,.,TGTGCCAGCAGCGGTCCCGTCGGCATAACGAACACCGGGGAGCTGTTTTTT,CASSGPVGITNTGELFF
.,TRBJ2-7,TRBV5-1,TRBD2,TGCGCCAGCAGCATGGGGAGGGCCCAGCAGTACTTC,CASSMGRAQQYF
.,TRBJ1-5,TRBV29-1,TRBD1,TGCAGTGTGACAGGGGGAGGACAGCCCCAGCATTTT,CSVTGGGQPQHF
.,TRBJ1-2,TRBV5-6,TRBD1,TGTGCCAGCAGCTTCGCCGGACAGGGTAGCGGCTACACCTTC,CASSFAGQGSGYTF
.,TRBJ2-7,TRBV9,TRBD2,TGTGCCAGCAGTTCCTCGACTAGCGGGAGCTCCTACGAGCAGTACTTC,CASSSSTSGSSYEQYF
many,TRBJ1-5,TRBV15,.,TGTGCCACCAGCACCTACAGACAGGATCAGCCCCAGCATTTT,CATSTYRQDQPQHF
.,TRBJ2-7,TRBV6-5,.,TGTGCCAGCAGTCGATCTCGGGACCCATCTTACGAGCAGTACTTC,CASSRSRDPSYEQYF
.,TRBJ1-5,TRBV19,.,TGTGCCAGTAGTCTTCGTCCCCCCGGGGCGGGCCACGAGCATTTT,CASSLRPPGAGHEHF
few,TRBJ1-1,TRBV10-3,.,TGTGCCATCAGGGGGGTATTATTGAACACTGAAGCTTTCTTT,CAIRGVLLNTEAFF
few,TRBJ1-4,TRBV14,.,TGTGCCAGCAGCCAAGAGGGTTATGGTCGTGAAAAACTGTTTTTT,CASSQEGYGREKLFF
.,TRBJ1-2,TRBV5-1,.,TGCGCCAGCAGCCCAGCCCCAGGGAAAGGCGGCTACACCTTC,CASSPAPGKGGYTF
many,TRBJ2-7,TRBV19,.,TGTGCCAGTAGTTATGTCGGAGGGTCCTACGAGCAGTACTTC,CASSYVGGSYEQYF
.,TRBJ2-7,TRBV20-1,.,TGCAGTGCTAGATCAAGGGAACAGGACTACGAGCAGTACTTC,CSARSREQDYEQYF
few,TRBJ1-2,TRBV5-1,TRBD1,TGCGCCAGCAGTTCACCCGCAGGGGGAGATGGCTACACCTTC,CASSSPAGGDGYTF
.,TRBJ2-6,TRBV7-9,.,TGTGCCAGCAGCGAGCAGACTTTC,CASSEQTF
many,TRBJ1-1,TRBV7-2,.,TGTGCCAGCAGTTCTTCAGGGAACACTGAAGCTTTCTTT,CASSSSGNTEAFF
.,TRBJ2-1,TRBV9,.,TGTGCCAGCGGTCAGGGGTTTGCGGATGAGCAGTTCTTC,CASGQGFADEQFF
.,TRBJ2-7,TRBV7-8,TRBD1,TGTGCCAGCAGCCCGCGAGGGACAGTTTACGCCGAGCAGTACTTC,CASSPRGTVYAEQYF
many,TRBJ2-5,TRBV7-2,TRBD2,TGTGCCAGCAGCGAGACTCCTAGCGGGAGGGAGACCCAGTACTTC,CASSETPSGRETQYF
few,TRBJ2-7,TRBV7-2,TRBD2,TGTGCCAGCAGCTTAGTAAGGGGAGGGGACGAGCAGTACTTC,CASSLVRGGDEQYF
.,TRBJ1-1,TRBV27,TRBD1,TGTGCCGTGCAGGGGGGGCTGAACACTGAAGCTTTCTTT,CAVQGGLNTEAFF
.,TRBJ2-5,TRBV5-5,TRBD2,TGTGCCAGCAGTATGAGGTTGCGGGGGGAGGAAGAGACCCAGTACTTC,CASSMRLRGEEETQYF
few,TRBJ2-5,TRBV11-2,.,TGTGCCAGCAGCTCCTGGGAGGCGATCCAAGAGACCCAGTACTTC,CASSSWEAIQETQYF
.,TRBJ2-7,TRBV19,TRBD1,TGTGCCAGTAGTATCCTCACAGGGGACGAGCAGTACTTC,CASSILTGDEQYF
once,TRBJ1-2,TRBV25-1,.,TGTGCCAGCTTAGATCCAGGCAGGGTTTATGGCTACACCTTC,CASLDPGRVYGYTF
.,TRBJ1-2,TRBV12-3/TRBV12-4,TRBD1,TGTGCCAGCAGTTTGGATACCTGGGACAGGGGTCCCCATGGCTACACCTTC,CASSLDTWDRGPHGYTF
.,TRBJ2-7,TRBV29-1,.,TGCAGCGTTGTTTTCCGGGAAGAAGGCTACGAGCAGTACTTC,CSVVFREEGYEQYF
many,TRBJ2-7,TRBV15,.,TGTGCCACCAGCAGAGGTAGAGCAAACGAGCAGTACTTC,CATSRGRANEQYF
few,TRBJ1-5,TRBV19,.,TGTGCCAGTAGTATGCGGGGGGCAGGGCCCCAGCATTTT,CASSMRGAGPQHF
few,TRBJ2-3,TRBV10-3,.,TGTGCCATCAGTGAGTCGCGGGGTCTCACAGATACGCAGTATTTT,CAISESRGLTDTQYF
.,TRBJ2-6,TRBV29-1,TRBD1,TGCAGCGTAGGGACAGGTACCTCTGGGGCCAACGTCCTGACTTTC,CSVGTGTSGANVLTF
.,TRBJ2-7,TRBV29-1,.,TGCAGCGTTGCCCTGCGTAGCTCCTACGAGCAGTACTTC,CSVALRSSYEQYF
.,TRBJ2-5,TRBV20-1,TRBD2,TGCAGTGCCGGAGGAGCGGGAGGAGGACAAGAGACCCAGTACTTC,CSAGGAGGGQETQYF
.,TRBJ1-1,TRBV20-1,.,TGCAGTGCTAGCCAAACGGGACTACGCGCTGAAGCTCTCTTT,CSASQTGLRAEALF
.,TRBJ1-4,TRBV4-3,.,TGCGCCAGCAGCCAAGCCCCGAACGGTGAAAAACTGTTTTTT,CASSQAPNGEKLFF
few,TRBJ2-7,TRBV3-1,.,TGTGCCAGCAGCCAAGGGCGACAAGAGCAGTACTTC,CASSQGRQEQYF
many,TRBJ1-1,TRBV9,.,TGTGCCAGCAGCGTAGTACGAGTACCTGAAGCTTTCTTT,CASSVVRVPEAFF